The present TCR beta chain was sequenced within a study of PD-1 blockade in mismatch repair-deficient tumors. With 1 base removed from V and 0 bases from J, the gap between germline ends came to 9 bases. Germline values: CDR1 SGHTA, CDR2 FQGNSA. The CDR3 spans 16 residues. All patients were mismatch repair deficient, assessed by either PCR or immunohistochemistry. TCRs were sequenced from a few patients responding to pembrolizumab. Data came from immunoSEQ multiplex PCR; TCRdb stores just in-frame clones and leaves some out. The sample has some 48,000 clones; around 77% are singletons. This sequence joins TRBV7-2 and TRBJ1-4, with D maybe TRBD1 (6 bases). This TCR came from an adult with mismatch repair-deficient cancer. This sample comprised PBMCs, obtained before pembrolizumab treatment. The CDR3 DNA follows: TGTGCCAGCAGCTTAGAAGGACAGCCAACTAATGAAAAACTGTTTTTT. Translating gives CASSLEGQPTNEKLFF.